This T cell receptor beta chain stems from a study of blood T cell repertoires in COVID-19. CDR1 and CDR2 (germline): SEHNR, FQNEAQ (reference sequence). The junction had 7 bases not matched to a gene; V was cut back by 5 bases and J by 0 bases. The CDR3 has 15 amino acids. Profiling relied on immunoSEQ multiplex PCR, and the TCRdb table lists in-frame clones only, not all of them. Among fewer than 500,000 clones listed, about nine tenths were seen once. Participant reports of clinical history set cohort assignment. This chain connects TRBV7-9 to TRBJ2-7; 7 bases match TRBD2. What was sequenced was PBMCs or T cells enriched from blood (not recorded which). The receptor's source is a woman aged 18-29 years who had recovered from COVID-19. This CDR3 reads CASSPRGGSSYEQYF. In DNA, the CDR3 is TGTGCCAGCAGCCCCCGGGGAGGGTCCTCCTACGAGCAGTACTTC.